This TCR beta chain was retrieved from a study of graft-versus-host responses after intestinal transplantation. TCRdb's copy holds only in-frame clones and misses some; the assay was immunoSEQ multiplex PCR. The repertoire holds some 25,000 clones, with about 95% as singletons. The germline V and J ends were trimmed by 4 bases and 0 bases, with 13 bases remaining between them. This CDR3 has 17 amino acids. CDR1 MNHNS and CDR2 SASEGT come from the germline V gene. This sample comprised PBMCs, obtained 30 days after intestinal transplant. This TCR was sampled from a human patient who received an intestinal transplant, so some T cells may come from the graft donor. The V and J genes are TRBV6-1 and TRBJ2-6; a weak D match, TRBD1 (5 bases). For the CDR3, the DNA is TGTGCCAGCAGTGTCTTCCAGGGCCCCTCTGGGGCCAACGTCCTGACTTTC. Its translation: CASSVFQGPSGANVLTF.